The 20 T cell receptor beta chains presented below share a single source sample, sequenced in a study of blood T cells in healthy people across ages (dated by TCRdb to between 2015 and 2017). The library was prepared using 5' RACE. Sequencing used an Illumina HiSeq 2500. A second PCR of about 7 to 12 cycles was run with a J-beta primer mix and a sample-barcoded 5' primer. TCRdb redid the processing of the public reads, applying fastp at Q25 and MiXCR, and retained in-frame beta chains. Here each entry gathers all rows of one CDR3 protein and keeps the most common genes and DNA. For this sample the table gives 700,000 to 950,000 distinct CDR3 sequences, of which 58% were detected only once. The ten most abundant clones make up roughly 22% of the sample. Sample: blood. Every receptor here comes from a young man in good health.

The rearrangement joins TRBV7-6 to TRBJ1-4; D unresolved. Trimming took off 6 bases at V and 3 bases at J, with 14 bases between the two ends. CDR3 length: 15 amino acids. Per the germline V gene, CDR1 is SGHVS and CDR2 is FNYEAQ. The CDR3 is CASRAGRQSNEKLFF. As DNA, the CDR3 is TGTGCCAGCAGGGCCGGGCGCCAGTCTAATGAAAAACTGTTTTTT. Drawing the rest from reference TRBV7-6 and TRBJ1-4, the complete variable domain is GAGVSQSPRYKVTKRGQDVALRCDPISGHVSLYWYRQALGQGPEFLTYFNYEAQQDKSGLPNDRFSAERPEGSISTLTIQRTEQRDSAMYRCASRAGRQSNEKLFFGSGTQLSVL.

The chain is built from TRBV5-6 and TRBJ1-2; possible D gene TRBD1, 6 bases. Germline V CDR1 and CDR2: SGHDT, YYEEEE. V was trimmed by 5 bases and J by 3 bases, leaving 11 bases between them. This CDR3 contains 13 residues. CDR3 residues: CASRTDSYYGYTF. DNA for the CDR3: TGTGCCAGCAGAACGGACAGCTACTATGGCTACACCTTC.

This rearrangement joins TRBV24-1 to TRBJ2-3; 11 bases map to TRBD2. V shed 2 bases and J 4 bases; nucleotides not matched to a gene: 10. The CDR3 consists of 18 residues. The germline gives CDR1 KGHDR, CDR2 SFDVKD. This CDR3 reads CATSDSTLAGESADTQYF. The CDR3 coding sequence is TGTGCCACCAGTGATTCGACACTAGCGGGAGAAAGTGCAGATACGCAGTATTTT.

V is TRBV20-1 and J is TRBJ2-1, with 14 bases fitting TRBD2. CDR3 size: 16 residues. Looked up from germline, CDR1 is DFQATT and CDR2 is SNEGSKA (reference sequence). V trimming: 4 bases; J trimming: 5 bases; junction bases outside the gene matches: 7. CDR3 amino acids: CSATGLAGGQNNEQFF. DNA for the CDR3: TGCAGTGCTACCGGACTAGCGGGGGGCCAGAACAATGAGCAGTTCTTC.

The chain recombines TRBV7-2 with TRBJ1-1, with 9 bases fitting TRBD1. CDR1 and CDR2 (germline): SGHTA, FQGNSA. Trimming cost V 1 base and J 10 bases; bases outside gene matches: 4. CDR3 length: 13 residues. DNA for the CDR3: TGTGCCAGCAGCTTAGTGACAGGGGGGGGAGCTTTCTTT. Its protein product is CASSLVTGGGAFF.

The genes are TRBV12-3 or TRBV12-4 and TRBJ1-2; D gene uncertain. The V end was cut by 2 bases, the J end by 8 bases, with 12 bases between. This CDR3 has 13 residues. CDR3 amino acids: CASSLLAQTGYTF. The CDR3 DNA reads TGTGCCAGCAGTTTATTGGCACAAACGGGCTACACCTTC.

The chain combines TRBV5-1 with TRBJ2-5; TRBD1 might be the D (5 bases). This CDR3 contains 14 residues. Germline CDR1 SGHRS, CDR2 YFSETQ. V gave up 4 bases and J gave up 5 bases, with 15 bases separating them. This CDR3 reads CASSPQGITETQYF. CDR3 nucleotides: TGCGCCAGCAGCCCCCAGGGTATTACGGAGACCCAGTACTTC.

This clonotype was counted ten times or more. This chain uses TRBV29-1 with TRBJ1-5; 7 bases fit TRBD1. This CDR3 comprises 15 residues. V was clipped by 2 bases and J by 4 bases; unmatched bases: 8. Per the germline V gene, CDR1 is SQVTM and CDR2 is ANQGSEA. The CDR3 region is CSVESTGEPNQPQHF. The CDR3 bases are TGCAGCGTTGAATCTACAGGGGAACCGAATCAGCCCCAGCATTTT.

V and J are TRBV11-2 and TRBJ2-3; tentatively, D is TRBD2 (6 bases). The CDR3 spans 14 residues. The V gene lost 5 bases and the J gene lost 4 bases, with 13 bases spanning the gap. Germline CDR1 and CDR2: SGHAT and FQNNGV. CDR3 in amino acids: CASSPPGGADTQYF. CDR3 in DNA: TGTGCCAGCAGCCCTCCGGGCGGGGCAGATACGCAGTATTTT.

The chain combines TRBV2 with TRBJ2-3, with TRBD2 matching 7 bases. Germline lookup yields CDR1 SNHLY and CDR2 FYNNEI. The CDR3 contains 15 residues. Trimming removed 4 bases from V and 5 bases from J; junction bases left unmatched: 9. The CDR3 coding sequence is TGTGCCAGCAGTGCCGTCGCGGGAGAGATAGATACGCAGTATTTT. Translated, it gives CASSAVAGEIDTQYF.

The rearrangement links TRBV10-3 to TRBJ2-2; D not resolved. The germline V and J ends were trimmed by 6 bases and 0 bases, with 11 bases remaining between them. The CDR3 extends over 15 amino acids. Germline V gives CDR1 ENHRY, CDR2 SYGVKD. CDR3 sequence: CAIRKDGTNTGELFF. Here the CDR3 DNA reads TGTGCCATCAGGAAAGACGGAACGAACACCGGGGAGCTGTTTTTT.

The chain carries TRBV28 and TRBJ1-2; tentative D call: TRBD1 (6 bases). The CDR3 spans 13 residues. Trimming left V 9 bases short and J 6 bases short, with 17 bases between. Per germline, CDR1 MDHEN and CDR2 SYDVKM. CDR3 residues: CASTIRGADGYTF. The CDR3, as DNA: TGTGCCAGTACTATTCGGGGGGCCGATGGCTACACCTTC.

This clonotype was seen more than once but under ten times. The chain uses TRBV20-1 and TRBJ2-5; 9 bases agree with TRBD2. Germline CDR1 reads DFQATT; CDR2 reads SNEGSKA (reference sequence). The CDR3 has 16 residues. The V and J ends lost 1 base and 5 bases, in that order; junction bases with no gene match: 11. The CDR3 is CSARAPILAGRETQYF. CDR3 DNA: TGCAGTGCTAGAGCTCCTATTCTAGCGGGACGGGAGACCCAGTACTTC.

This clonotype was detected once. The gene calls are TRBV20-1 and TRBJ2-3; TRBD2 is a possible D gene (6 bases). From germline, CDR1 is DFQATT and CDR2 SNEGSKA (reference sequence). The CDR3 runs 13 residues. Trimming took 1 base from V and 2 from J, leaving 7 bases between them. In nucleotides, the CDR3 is TGCAGTGCTAGAGTAGCGGACACAGATACGCAGTATTTT. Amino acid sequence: CSARVADTDTQYF.

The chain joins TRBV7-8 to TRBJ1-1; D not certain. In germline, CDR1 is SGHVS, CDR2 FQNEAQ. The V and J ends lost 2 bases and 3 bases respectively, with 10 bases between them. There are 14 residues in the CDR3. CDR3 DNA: TGTGCCAGCAGCTTATCGGGTGCGGACACTGAAGCTTTCTTT. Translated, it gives CASSLSGADTEAFF.

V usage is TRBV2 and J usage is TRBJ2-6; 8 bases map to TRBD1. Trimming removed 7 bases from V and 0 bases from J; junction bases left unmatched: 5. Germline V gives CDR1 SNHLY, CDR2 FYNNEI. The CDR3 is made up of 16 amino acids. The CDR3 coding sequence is TGTGCCAGCACCTGGACAGGGCACTCTGGGGCCAACGTCCTGACTTTC. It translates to CASTWTGHSGANVLTF.

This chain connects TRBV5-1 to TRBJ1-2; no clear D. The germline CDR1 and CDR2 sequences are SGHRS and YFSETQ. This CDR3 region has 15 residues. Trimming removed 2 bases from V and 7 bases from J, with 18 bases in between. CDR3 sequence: CASSFNPDEEGGYTF. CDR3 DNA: TGCGCCAGCAGCTTCAATCCGGACGAAGAGGGTGGCTACACCTTC.

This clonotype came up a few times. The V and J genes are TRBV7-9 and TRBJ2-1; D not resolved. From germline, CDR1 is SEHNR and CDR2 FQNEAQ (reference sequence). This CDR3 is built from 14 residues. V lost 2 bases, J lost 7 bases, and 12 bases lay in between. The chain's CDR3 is CASSLRIGPNEQFF. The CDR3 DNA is TGTGCCAGCAGCTTAAGAATCGGACCTAATGAGCAGTTCTTC.

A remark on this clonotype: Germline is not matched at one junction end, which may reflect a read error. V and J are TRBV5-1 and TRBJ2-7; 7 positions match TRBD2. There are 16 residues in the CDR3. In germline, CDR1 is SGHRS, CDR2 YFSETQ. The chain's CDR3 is CASGFEGPGGLCEQYF. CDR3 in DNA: TGCGCCAGCGGCTTTGAAGGACCGGGAGGATTATGCGAGCAGTACTTC.

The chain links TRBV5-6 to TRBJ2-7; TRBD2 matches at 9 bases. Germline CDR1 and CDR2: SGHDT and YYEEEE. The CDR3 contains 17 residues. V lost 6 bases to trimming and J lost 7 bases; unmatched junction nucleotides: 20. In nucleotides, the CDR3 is TGTGCCAGCACCCGCGGGAGGGGGGCAAGCTCCTACAATGAGCAGTACTTC. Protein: CASTRGRGASSYNEQYF.